These T cell receptor beta chains were read from a single sample in a study of cytomegalovirus exposure and HLA in healthy donors. Assay: immunoSEQ multiplex PCR; the TCRdb copy retains only in-frame clones and omits some. The table shows about 96,000 clones, with about four fifths occurring only once. Sequencing used PBMCs. All receptors come from a female donor in good health and CMV-seropositive. CDR3s include the opening cysteine and the closing phenylalanine or tryptophan. A D gene is named only where the DNA matches it firmly. Only part of the rows carry a size: once, few, many, or a class if the clone is expanded.

TRBV4-3,-,TRBD2,TRBJ2-1,CASSQGSVAGNNEQFF,TGCGCCAGCAGCCAAGGGAGCGTAGCGGGGAACAATGAGCAGTTCTTC
TRBV4-3,-,-,TRBJ2-7,CASSQGQKTQRGYEQYF,TGCGCCAGCAGCCAAGGACAAAAGACCCAACGGGGGTACGAGCAGTACTTC
TRBV10-3,few,-,TRBJ1-5,CAISELNQPQHF,TGTGCCATCAGTGAGCTCAATCAGCCCCAGCATTTT
TRBV28,-,-,TRBJ1-2,CASSHFRSRVSNYGYTF,TGTGCCAGCAGCCACTTCCGTAGTCGGGTATCTAACTATGGCTACACCTTC
TRBV29-1,-,-,TRBJ2-7,CSVSGRGSSYEQYF,TGCAGCGTTAGTGGCAGGGGCTCTTCCTACGAGCAGTACTTC
TRBV4-2,many,-,TRBJ1-3,CASSQPDGGGGNTIYF,TGTGCCAGCAGCCAACCGGACGGAGGTGGGGGAAACACCATATATTTT
TRBV4-2,-,TRBD2,TRBJ2-1,CASSQELAGARNEQFF,TGTGCCAGCAGCCAAGAACTAGCGGGAGCGCGTAATGAGCAGTTCTTC
TRBV4-3,-,-,TRBJ2-7,CASSRLARQQYEQYF,TGCGCCAGCAGCCGACTGGCGCGACAGCAGTACGAGCAGTACTTC
TRBV11-2,-,-,TRBJ1-2,CASSGRTAANYGYTF,TGTGCCAGCAGCGGTCGGACAGCTGCTAACTATGGCTACACCTTC
TRBV7-9,-,-,TRBJ1-6,CASSPAGQLLNSPLHF,TGTGCCAGCAGCCCCGCGGGGCAGCTCCTTAATTCACCCCTCCACTTT
TRBV11-2,-,-,TRBJ2-3,CASSLEGGATDTQYF,TGTGCCAGCAGCTTAGAGGGGGGAGCCACAGATACGCAGTATTTT
TRBV15,-,-,TRBJ1-3,CATSLGGSSGNTIYF,TGTGCCACCAGCCTAGGGGGTTCTTCTGGAAACACCATATATTTT
TRBV7-8,-,-,TRBJ1-1,CASSLTNTEAFF,TGTGCCAGCAGCCTAACCAACACTGAAGCTTTCTTT
TRBV7-2,-,TRBD2,TRBJ2-7,CASSWRTSSEQYF,TGTGCCAGCAGCTGGAGGACTAGCTCCGAGCAGTACTTC
TRBV2,-,-,TRBJ1-6,CASSAGFFANSPLHF,TGTGCCAGCAGTGCAGGGTTTTTTGCTAATTCACCCCTCCACTTT
TRBV6-5,-,-,TRBJ2-7,CASSSGKSYEQYF,TGTGCCAGCAGTTCGGGTAAGAGCTACGAGCAGTACTTC
TRBV29-1,-,TRBD2,TRBJ2-3,CSVDLAGVGDTQYF,TGCAGCGTTGACTTAGCGGGAGTCGGCGATACGCAGTATTTT
TRBV6-5,-,TRBD1,TRBJ1-2,CASRQPGQSYGYTF,TGTGCCAGCAGGCAACCGGGACAGAGCTATGGCTACACCTTC
TRBV27,-,-,TRBJ2-6,CASKRGPGANVLTF,TGTGCCAGCAAACGGGGTCCTGGGGCCAACGTCCTGACTTTC
TRBV19,-,TRBD1,TRBJ1-1,CASSSTGTEAFF,TGTGCCAGTAGCTCGACAGGGACTGAAGCTTTCTTT
TRBV6-1,few,-,TRBJ2-7,CATGGRSSYEQYF,TGTGCTACGGGCGGGCGGAGCTCCTACGAGCAGTACTTC
TRBV6-5,once,-,TRBJ1-2,CASTRQINYGYTF,TGTGCCAGCACCAGACAGATTAACTATGGCTACACCTTC
TRBV7-3,-,TRBD1,TRBJ1-1,CASSLTGKNTEAFF,TGTGCCAGCAGCTTGACAGGGAAGAACACTGAAGCTTTCTTT
TRBV7-3,few,-,TRBJ1-1,CASSSAGGQTEAFF,TGTGCCAGCAGCTCCGCGGGGGGGCAAACTGAAGCTTTCTTT
TRBV29-1,-,-,TRBJ2-1,CSVEDKSYNEQFF,TGCAGCGTTGAAGACAAATCCTACAATGAGCAGTTCTTC
TRBV2,few,-,TRBJ1-1,CASRYDRFNEAFF,TGTGCCAGCAGGTACGACAGGTTCAATGAAGCTTTCTTT
TRBV28,-,TRBD2,TRBJ2-7,CASHQAGFLYEQYF,TGTGCCAGCCATCAAGCGGGGTTTCTTTACGAGCAGTACTTC
TRBV6-5,-,-,TRBJ2-7,CASRSRGHPFYEQYF,TGTGCCAGCAGGTCTCGGGGACACCCCTTTTACGAGCAGTACTTC
TRBV6-5,few,-,TRBJ1-1,CASSYGAFAEAFF,TGTGCCAGCAGTTACGGAGCTTTTGCTGAAGCTTTCTTT
TRBV14,-,TRBD1,TRBJ2-2,CASSQWAKRNLDRGAPGELFF,TGTGCCAGCAGCCAATGGGCGAAAAGGAATCTAGACAGGGGGGCGCCCGGGGAGCTGTTTTTT
TRBV5-1,-,-,TRBJ2-6,CASSLGLLSGANVLTF,TGCGCCAGCAGCTTGGGACTGCTCTCTGGGGCCAACGTCCTGACTTTC
TRBV7-9,many,-,TRBJ1-1,CASSPGGLGTEAFF,TGTGCCAGCAGCCCAGGAGGTCTTGGGACTGAAGCTTTCTTT
TRBV7-8,-,-,TRBJ2-1,CASSLATGDNEQFF,TGTGCCAGCAGCTTAGCGACAGGAGATAATGAGCAGTTCTTC
TRBV11-1,-,TRBD2,TRBJ2-3,CASSSLTSGTLRTQYF,TGTGCCAGCAGCTCACTGACTAGCGGGACCCTTAGGACGCAGTATTTT
TRBV6-5,-,-,TRBJ2-5,CASRPRREETQYF,TGTGCCAGCAGGCCCAGACGGGAGGAGACCCAGTACTTC
TRBV5-1,-,-,TRBJ2-7,CASSLAHRSSYEQYF,TGCGCCAGCAGCTTGGCCCATCGGAGCTCCTACGAGCAGTACTTC
TRBV25-1,-,-,TRBJ2-1,CASSEEGENRVDYNEQFF,TGTGCCAGCAGTGAAGAGGGAGAGAACAGGGTCGACTACAATGAGCAGTTCTTC
TRBV15,-,-,TRBJ1-5,CATSTGGNQPQHF,TGTGCCACCAGCACCGGTGGCAATCAGCCCCAGCATTTT
TRBV4-2,once,TRBD1,TRBJ1-5,CASSQSQGGFYSNQPQHF,TGTGCCAGCAGCCAGTCACAGGGGGGCTTTTATAGCAATCAGCCCCAGCATTTT
TRBV30,once,-,TRBJ1-2,CAWSDSGAVYYGYTF,TGTGCCTGGAGTGACTCTGGGGCAGTCTACTATGGCTACACCTTC
TRBV18,once,TRBD2,TRBJ2-7,CASSLQTSGEFEQYF,TGTGCCAGCTCACTACAGACTAGCGGGGAATTCGAGCAGTACTTC
TRBV18,-,TRBD1,TRBJ1-1,CASSLQGTGEEAFF,TGTGCCAGCTCACTGCAGGGGACAGGGGAGGAAGCTTTCTTT
TRBV5-1,-,-,TRBJ2-7,CASSLEGRGDEQYF,TGCGCCAGCAGCTTGGAAGGCAGGGGTGATGAGCAGTACTTC
TRBV10-1,-,-,TRBJ2-2,CASSESEGRGTGELFF,TGCGCCAGCAGTGAGTCGGAAGGCAGGGGCACCGGGGAGCTGTTTTTT
TRBV7-6,-,-,TRBJ2-2,CASSSPYRQAAGELFF,TGTGCCAGCAGTTCTCCCTATCGACAGGCGGCCGGGGAGCTGTTTTTT
TRBV4-1,-,TRBD2,TRBJ2-3,CASSQGLAESTDTQYF,TGCGCCAGCAGCCAGGGACTAGCGGAAAGCACAGATACGCAGTATTTT
TRBV4-1,few,TRBD2,TRBJ2-3,CASSQGYSGGRSSTDTQYF,TGCGCCAGCAGCCAAGGATATAGCGGGGGCCGGTCTAGCACAGATACGCAGTATTTT
TRBV6-1,few,-,TRBJ1-5,CASSDYWTTSNQPQHF,TGTGCCAGCAGTGATTATTGGACAACTAGCAATCAGCCCCAGCATTTT
TRBV4-1,few,TRBD2,TRBJ2-1,CASSHKRERTMSSGGTEQFF,TGCGCCAGCAGCCATAAGCGGGAAAGGACAATGAGCAGTGGGGGAACTGAGCAGTTCTTC
TRBV2,few,-,TRBJ1-1,CASRPGQPNTEAFF,TGTGCCAGCAGACCCGGACAGCCGAACACTGAAGCTTTCTTT
TRBV5-1,-,-,TRBJ1-2,CASSYRGGDGTSYGYTF,TGCGCCAGCAGCTACCGCGGAGGGGATGGAACCTCCTATGGCTACACCTTC
TRBV6-1,few,-,TRBJ1-5,CASSPALEGNQPQHF,TGTGCCAGCAGCCCCGCGTTGGAGGGGAATCAGCCCCAGCATTTT
TRBV5-4,-,TRBD2,TRBJ2-5,CASSSRGGLGETQYF,TGTGCCAGCAGCTCCCGAGGCGGACTAGGCGAGACCCAGTACTTC
TRBV5-8,-,-,TRBJ1-5,CASSLYNQPQHF,TGTGCCAGCAGCTTGTACAATCAGCCCCAGCATTTT
TRBV28,few,TRBD1,TRBJ1-6,CAKRGLPKVRSSPLHF,TGTGCCAAAAGGGGGCTCCCTAAGGTAAGGAGTTCACCCCTCCACTTT
TRBV11-2,-,-,TRBJ2-4,CASSLAGVSNIQYF,TGTGCCAGCAGCTTAGCAGGGGTCAGTAACATTCAGTACTTC
TRBV30,once,TRBD1,TRBJ1-1,CAWSLGTGTGDTEAFF,TGTGCCTGGTCTCTCGGAACCGGGACAGGGGACACTGAAGCTTTCTTT
TRBV28,-,-,TRBJ2-5,CASSSLVEYQETQYF,TGTGCCAGCAGTTCCCTGGTGGAGTACCAAGAGACCCAGTACTTC
TRBV6-5,-,-,TRBJ1-2,CASSYGAEGYYTF,TGTGCCAGCAGTTATGGGGCAGAAGGTTACTACACCTTC